The rows below give T cell receptor beta chains drawn from one sample of a study of blood T cell repertoires in COVID-19. Generated by immunoSEQ multiplex PCR, the TCRdb table keeps only in-frame clones and is missing some. The sample has around 110,000 clones; about 82% are singletons. The sample was peripheral blood. These TCRs come from a man in his fifties or sixties with active or convalescent COVID-19. Each CDR3 is given with its conserved first and last residue. A D gene is named only where the DNA matches it firmly. Only part of the rows carry a size: once, few, many, or a class if the clone is expanded.

>TRBJ2-3|TRBD2|-|TRBV18
CASRAGVADTQYF
TGTGCCAGCCGAGCGGGAGTGGCAGATACGCAGTATTTT
>TRBJ2-7|-|once|TRBV29-1
CSVSDSLWEQYF
TGCAGCGTTTCGGACAGCCTGTGGGAGCAGTACTTC
>TRBJ2-1|TRBD1|-|TRBV13
CASSYTGESEQFF
TGTGCCAGCAGTTACACAGGGGAAAGTGAGCAGTTCTTC
>TRBJ2-1|TRBD2|-|TRBV29-1
CSVVAGGSNEQFF
TGCAGCGTTGTGGCGGGAGGGAGCAATGAGCAGTTCTTC
>TRBJ2-5|TRBD2|-|TRBV5-6
CASSLRAGGRETQYF
TGTGCCAGCAGCTTGCGAGCGGGAGGGCGAGAGACCCAGTACTTC
>TRBJ2-3|TRBD2|-|TRBV7-3
CASSFVAGDTDTQYF
TGTGCCAGCAGCTTTGTAGCGGGAGACACAGATACGCAGTATTTT
>TRBJ2-2|TRBD2|-|TRBV9
CASSVDGRAGGELFF
TGTGCCAGCAGCGTAGACGGGAGGGCCGGCGGGGAGCTGTTTTTT
>TRBJ1-1|-|few|TRBV9
CASSPRALAGTEAFF
TGTGCCAGCAGCCCAAGGGCACTGGCGGGCACTGAAGCTTTCTTT
>TRBJ2-7|-|-|TRBV10-3
CAISARTVLSYEQYF
TGTGCCATCAGTGCACGGACAGTACTCTCCTACGAGCAGTACTTC
>TRBJ2-1|TRBD2|-|TRBV10-3
CAISEFLAGVDIYEQFF
TGTGCCATCAGTGAGTTTCTAGCGGGAGTGGATATATATGAGCAGTTCTTC
>TRBJ1-4|-|once|TRBV21-1
CASRLGTAPIATNEKLFF
TGTGCCAGCAGACTCGGGACAGCGCCCATTGCAACTAATGAAAAACTGTTTTTT